This entry is about one TCR beta chain. No antigen is known for it. This sample is drawn from a study of blood T cells in healthy people across ages. Whole-study context: The capture of about one barcoded beta molecule per two T cells was achieved by template switching. Study-wide findings and caveats: There was a strong correlation between TCR beta diversity and naive T cell percentage. Compared with aged donors, long-lived donors showed fewer expanded clones, suggesting selection. Naive and antigen-experienced cells were not separated, limiting conclusive comparison.

Using a J-beta primer mix together with a sample-barcoded 5' primer, a second PCR was run for roughly 6 to 12 cycles. MiXCR, run by TCRdb on the 5' RACE reads, gives a single entry per CDR3 protein. The repertoire includes more than 1.4 million distinct CDR3 sequences, approximately 40% of them detected once, and roughly 8.2% sits in the top ten. Germline lookup yields CDR1 ENHRY and CDR2 SYGVKD. V dropped 0 bases and J dropped 6; count of bases not matched to a gene: 4. This CDR3 is built from 16 residues. The V gene is TRBV10-3, the J gene TRBJ2-1, with 11 bases fitting TRBD1. The origin of this receptor is a young woman in good health. Sample: blood. CDR3 bases: TGTGCCATCAGTGAGTCTGGACAGGGGGCGCTCAATGAGCAGTTCTTC. This encodes CAISESGQGALNEQFF.